The rows below give T cell receptor beta chains drawn from one sample of a study of blood T cell repertoires in COVID-19. TCRdb's copy holds only in-frame clones and misses some; the assay was immunoSEQ multiplex PCR. The sample contains fewer than 45,000 clones, 88% of which appear only once. Material: peripheral blood. The receptors were gathered from a human donor in a cohort sampled during active COVID-19. CDR3s leave out the opening cysteine and the closing phenylalanine or tryptophan. The order of the fields is V gene, CDR3 protein.

V: TRBV5-4; CDR3: ASSSPVGRQGGGEKLF
V: TRBV9; CDR3: ASSVQGAAGNTIY
V: TRBV30; CDR3: AWSVETIYLGSYEQY
V: TRBV5-1; CDR3: ASSSTGLSSVAF
V: TRBV6-5; CDR3: ASSPQGGGELF
V: TRBV6-2/TRBV6-3; CDR3: ASSYSVSYEQY
V: TRBV11-1; CDR3: ASSFGQGLQETQY
V: TRBV5-6; CDR3: ASRNRHVTNYGYT
V: TRBV24-1; CDR3: ATVRDRGLSNEKLF
V: TRBV6-5; CDR3: ASNGGRDYEQY
V: TRBV11-2; CDR3: ASSLPSGSGNTIY
V: TRBV6-5; CDR3: ASRTFGSYNSPLH
V: TRBV7-2; CDR3: ASSLGGRGRGSPLH
V: TRBV5-6; CDR3: ASSLQAGASTDTQY
V: TRBV9; CDR3: ASSVSNGAGGFTDTQY
V: TRBV7-6; CDR3: ASSLRQTRNSPLH
V: TRBV10-2; CDR3: ASGDTLRGYTGELF
V: TRBV7-8; CDR3: ASSLGAMNTEAF
V: TRBV10-3; CDR3: AIRRTGGLNTEAF
V: TRBV6-5; CDR3: ASILQSYGYT
V: TRBV23-1; CDR3: ASSQSYGGESSYEQY
V: TRBV15; CDR3: ATSRDPASYEQY
V: TRBV6-5; CDR3: ASSYQAGETDTQY
V: TRBV14; CDR3: ASSHPGDSLGTEAF
V: TRBV5-5; CDR3: ASSYWTGNYGYT
V: TRBV6-1; CDR3: ASSEQGVVTGELF
V: TRBV7-9; CDR3: ASSFLATDTQY
V: TRBV18; CDR3: ASSTRSNEQF
V: TRBV12-5; CDR3: ASGLSIKGGTQY
V: TRBV6-2/TRBV6-3; CDR3: ASSSGLYLARNEQF
V: TRBV7-8; CDR3: ASSPVLSAAF